This T cell receptor (beta chain) came from a study of T cell repertoires in ileal Crohn's disease. TCRB immunosequencing input was 400 to 650 nanograms of biopsy DNA per sample. The data were produced by immunoSEQ multiplex PCR, yet TCRdb's version contains in-frame clones alone and is incomplete. The sample lists about 11,000 clones, around three quarters occurring once. V lost 3 bases, J lost 10 bases, and 10 bases lay in between. The germline V gene encodes CDR1 SEHNR and CDR2 FQNEAQ (reference sequence). The length of the CDR3 is 11 residues. The sequence came from an adult with Crohn's disease. The chain carries TRBV7-9 and TRBJ2-7; D possibly corresponds to TRBD2 (6 bases). The source material was ileal tissue. The CDR3 protein is CASSFTRGQYF. DNA for the CDR3: TGTGCCAGCAGCTTTACGCGGGGCCAGTACTTC.